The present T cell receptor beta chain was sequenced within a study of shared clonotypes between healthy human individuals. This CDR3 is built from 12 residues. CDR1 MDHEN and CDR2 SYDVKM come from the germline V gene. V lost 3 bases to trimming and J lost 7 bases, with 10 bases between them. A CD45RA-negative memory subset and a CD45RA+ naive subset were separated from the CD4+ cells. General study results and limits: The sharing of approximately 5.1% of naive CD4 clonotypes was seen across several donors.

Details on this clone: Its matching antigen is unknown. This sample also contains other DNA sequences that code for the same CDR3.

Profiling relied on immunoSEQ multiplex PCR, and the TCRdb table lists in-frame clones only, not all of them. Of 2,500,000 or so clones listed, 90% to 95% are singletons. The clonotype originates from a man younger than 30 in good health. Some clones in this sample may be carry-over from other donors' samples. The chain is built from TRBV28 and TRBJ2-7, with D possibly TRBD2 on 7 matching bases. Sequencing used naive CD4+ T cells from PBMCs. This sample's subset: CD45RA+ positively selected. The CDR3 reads CASSLGGREQYF. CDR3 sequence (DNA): TGTGCCAGCAGTTTGGGGGGGCGAGAGCAGTACTTC.